The 27 T cell receptor beta chains below all came from one sample that was sequenced in a study of PD-1 blockade in mismatch repair-deficient tumors (dated by TCRdb to between 2016 and 2019). The protocol used for the library was the immunoSEQ multiplex PCR assay. TCRdb's version of the immuneACCESS table is confined to in-frame rearrangements and falls short of the full clone set. An unresolved V gene accounts for under half of the shortfall where checked; the remainder is of unknown origin. For this sample the table gives some 110,000 clones, of which about 74% were detected only once. The top ten clonotypes cover 4.7% of the sample. The sequences come from peripheral blood, collected 60 weeks after starting pembrolizumab. The origin of the receptors is an adult with mismatch repair-deficient cancer.

This chain joins TRBV5-6 and TRBJ1-2, with D maybe TRBD1 (6 bases). The CDR3 sequence is 14 residues long. Trimming removed 4 bases at V and 4 bases at J, with 14 bases between. Germline V CDR1 and CDR2: SGHDT, YYEEEE. The CDR3, as DNA: TGTGCCAGCAGCGCCGGACAGCTCTTCTATGGCTACACCTTC. This encodes CASSAGQLFYGYTF.

The chain has TRBV6-1 and TRBJ2-7; 8 bases align to TRBD1. The CDR3 has 15 amino acids. Germline lookup yields CDR1 MNHNS and CDR2 SASEGT. With V trimmed by 1 base and J by 4 bases, 6 bases remained unmatched. This CDR3 is CASSEGGTGVYEQYF. As DNA, the CDR3 is TGTGCCAGCAGTGAAGGAGGGACAGGAGTTTACGAGCAGTACTTC.

The V and J genes are TRBV27 and TRBJ2-5; D is tentatively TRBD1 or TRBD2 (5 bases each). V dropped 4 bases and J dropped 6 bases, with 12 bases sitting between them. The CDR3 is 13 amino acids. The V gene's germline CDR1 is MNHEY and CDR2 SMNVEV (reference sequence). For the CDR3, the DNA is TGTGCCAGCAGTTGGGACCCCCACAAGACCCAGTACTTC. Its protein is CASSWDPHKTQYF.

The chain links TRBV12-5 to TRBJ2-1; D call uncertain. Germline loops: CDR1 LGHNT, CDR2 FRNRAP. With 0 bases removed from V and 5 bases from J, the gap between germline ends came to 17 bases. The CDR3 has 17 amino acids. The CDR3 bases are TGTGCTAGTGGTTTGGTCGTGGCCCACCCCCCGAACAATGAGCAGTTCTTC. Its protein product is CASGLVVAHPPNNEQFF.

This clone occurred a few times. The V and J genes are TRBV11-2 and TRBJ2-2, with D possibly being TRBD2 (6 bases). CDR3 size: 15 residues. Germline V gene lookup returns CDR1 SGHAT and CDR2 FQNNGV. V gave up 5 bases and J gave up 4 bases, with 14 bases separating them. CDR3 amino acids: CASSNSAGITGELFF. The CDR3 region has the DNA TGTGCCAGCAGCAACTCAGCGGGTATCACCGGGGAGCTGTTTTTT.

The chain uses TRBV15 and TRBJ1-5; tentatively, D is TRBD1 (6 bases). The CDR3 runs to 15 residues. Trimming cost V 7 bases and J 2 bases, with 15 bases left between them. Germline V gives CDR1 LNHNV, CDR2 YYDKDF (reference sequence). CDR3 region: CATKYGGQGNQPQHF. The CDR3 bases are TGTGCCACCAAATATGGGGGGCAAGGCAATCAGCCCCAGCATTTT.

The gene calls are TRBV5-4 and TRBJ1-6; 7 nucleotides agree with TRBD1. Germline loops: CDR1 SGHNT, CDR2 YYREEE (reference sequence). The J segment lost 7 bases and the V segment lost 2 bases, leaving 6 bases of the junction unmatched. This CDR3 is built from 15 residues. The CDR3 sequence is CASSLRQGENSPLHF. CDR3 nucleotides: TGTGCCAGCAGCTTACGGCAGGGGGAAAATTCACCCCTCCACTTT.

The J gene is TRBJ2-3, the V gene TRBV12-5; D is undetermined. This CDR3 has 11 amino acids. V was trimmed by 2 bases and J by 6 bases, leaving 3 bases between them. CDR1 and CDR2 from the germline V gene are LGHNT and FRNRAP. The CDR3 region has the DNA TGTGCTAGTGGTTTGTGGGATACGCAGTATTTT. Its translation is CASGLWDTQYF.

The V and J genes are TRBV10-3 and TRBJ2-1, with 8 bases aligning to TRBD2. The J segment lost 7 bases and the V segment lost 10 bases, leaving 12 bases of the junction unmatched. CDR1 ENHRY and CDR2 SYGVKD come from the germline V gene. The length of the CDR3 is 14 residues. In DNA, the CDR3 is TGTGCCACAAAACTTAGCGGGAATTCGAATGAGCAGTTCTTC. It specifies CATKLSGNSNEQFF.

This chain uses TRBV5-4 with TRBJ2-7; no firm D call. V was shortened by 9 bases and J by 1 base, with 11 bases between the two germline ends. The germline V gene has CDR1 SGHNT and CDR2 YYREEE (reference sequence). This CDR3 region has 12 residues. The CDR3, as DNA: TGTGCCACCCGGACGGATTCCTACGAGCAGTACTTC. Protein sequence: CATRTDSYEQYF. The variable domain in full, completed from reference TRBV5-4 and TRBJ2-7, reads ETGVTQSPTHLIKTRGQQVTLRCSSQSGHNTVSWYQQALGQGPQFIFQYYREEENGRGNFPPRFSGLQFPNYSSELNVNALELDDSALYLCATRTDSYEQYFGPGTRLTVT.

The rearrangement links TRBV7-2 to TRBJ1-2, with 8 bases identical to TRBD1. The CDR3 runs to 14 residues. Germline assignment: CDR1 SGHTA and CDR2 FQGNSA. V gave up 4 bases and J gave up 2 bases; unmatched junction bases: 3. The CDR3 sequence: CASSSGDRNYGYTF. The CDR3 DNA reads as TGTGCCAGCAGCTCCGGGGACAGGAACTATGGCTACACCTTC.

The genes are TRBV5-1 and TRBJ2-6; no clear D. The CDR3 totals 16 residues. The germline CDR1 and CDR2 sequences are SGHRS and YFSETQ. Trimming removed 0 bases from V and 0 bases from J, with 7 bases in between. CDR3 sequence (DNA): TGCGCCAGCAGCTTGGACCCAGGCTCTGGGGCCAACGTCCTGACTTTC. This encodes CASSLDPGSGANVLTF.

This chain uses TRBV9 with TRBJ2-2, with 9 bases fitting TRBD2. The CDR3 loop spans 14 amino acids. The germline gives CDR1 SGDLS, CDR2 YYNGEE. J was trimmed by 6 bases and V by 4 bases; bases with no gene match: 4. This CDR3 reads CASSFSGSSGELFF. CDR3 DNA sequence: TGTGCCAGCAGCTTTAGCGGGAGCTCCGGGGAGCTGTTTTTT.

The rearrangement links TRBV15 to TRBJ2-7; TRBD2 aligns across 13 bases. The CDR3 totals 17 residues. Per the germline V gene, CDR1 is LNHNV and CDR2 is YYDKDF (reference sequence). With V trimmed by 1 base and J by 6 bases, 9 bases remained unmatched. CDR3 amino acids: CATSRALPGTSGTEQYF. In nucleotides, the CDR3 is TGTGCCACCAGCAGAGCACTCCCGGGGACTAGCGGGACCGAGCAGTACTTC.

This chain connects TRBV11-1 to TRBJ2-7; TRBD1 aligns across 10 bases. Trimming cost V 6 bases and J 3 bases; bases outside gene matches: 5. The CDR3 spans 14 residues. Germline assignment: CDR1 SGHAT and CDR2 FQDESV (reference sequence). The CDR3 protein is CASSSGTGVYEQYF. The CDR3 DNA reads as TGTGCCAGCAGTTCCGGGACAGGGGTCTACGAGCAGTACTTC.

The chain has TRBV19 and TRBJ1-1; 7 bases are shared with TRBD1. This CDR3 is 14 amino acids long. CDR1 and CDR2 (germline): LNHDA, SQIVND (reference sequence). V lost 3 bases to trimming and J lost 3 bases; unmatched junction nucleotides: 4. DNA for the CDR3: TGTGCCAGTAGTATTGTTGGGACAGACACTGAAGCTTTCTTT. Its protein product is CASSIVGTDTEAFF.

The J gene is TRBJ2-7, the V gene TRBV30, with 7 bases identical to TRBD1. CDR1 GTSNPN and CDR2 SVGIG come from the germline V gene (reference sequence). Trimming removed 6 bases from V and 1 base from J; junction bases left unmatched: 6. The CDR3 extends over 13 amino acids. DNA of the CDR3: TGTGCCTGCGACAGGGATTTATCCTACGAGCAGTACTTC. This sequence encodes CACDRDLSYEQYF.

The chain recombines TRBV9 with TRBJ1-1, with 9 bases matching TRBD1. Germline V gene lookup returns CDR1 SGDLS and CDR2 YYNGEE. The CDR3 contains 16 residues. Trimming cost V 3 bases and J 7 bases; bases outside gene matches: 13. As DNA, the CDR3 is TGTGCCAGCAGCGCCCTATCGGGACAGGGCGTTTTTGAAGCTTTCTTT. As protein: CASSALSGQGVFEAFF.

Written as DNA, the CDR3 is TGCGCCAGCAGCCAAGATCGGGGGTCTGGAAACACCATATATTTT. This codes for CASSQDRGSGNTIYF. The V call is TRBV4-1, the J call TRBJ1-3, with D possibly being TRBD1 (5 bases). Trimming took off 0 bases at V and 1 base at J, with 7 bases between the two ends. CDR3 size: 15 residues. In germline, CDR1 is MGHRA, CDR2 YSYEKL.

The sample holds one count of this clone. V gene TRBV7-9 combines with J gene TRBJ2-7, with TRBD2 matching 13 bases. Germline V gives CDR1 SEHNR, CDR2 FQNEAQ (reference sequence). CDR3 length equals 16 residues. V trimming: 10 bases; J trimming: 0 bases; junction bases outside the gene matches: 9. CDR3 coding DNA: TGTGCCACTACCGGGACTAGCGGGATGAGCTCCTACGAGCAGTACTTC. Its protein is CATTGTSGMSSYEQYF.

This clone was observed once. V is TRBV9 and J is TRBJ1-3; D is unclear. The CDR3 extends over 15 amino acids. Germline CDR1 reads SGDLS; CDR2 reads YYNGEE. Trimming removed 4 bases from V and 0 bases from J, with 11 bases in between. The CDR3 reads CASSFRPASGNTIYF. As DNA, the CDR3 is TGTGCCAGCAGCTTCCGACCCGCCTCTGGAAACACCATATATTTT. Drawing the rest from reference TRBV9 and TRBJ1-3, the complete variable domain is DSGVTQTPKHLITATGQRVTLRCSPRSGDLSVYWYQQSLDQGLQFLIQYYNGEERAKGNILERFSAQQFPDLHSELNLSSLELGDSALYFCASSFRPASGNTIYFGEGSWLTVV.

The chain joins TRBV11-3 to TRBJ1-3; D is ambiguous. CDR1 is SGHNT, CDR2 YENEEA, per germline. CDR3 length equals 12 residues. Trimming shortened V by 5 bases and J by 6 bases, and 8 bases separated the two germline ends. CDR3 protein: CASSPRKNTIYF. In nucleotides, the CDR3 is TGTGCCAGCAGCCCTCGCAAAAACACCATATATTTT.

The table lists this clone with a count of one. This chain connects TRBV19 to TRBJ2-7, with D uncertain. Germline V CDR1 and CDR2: LNHDA, SQIVND (reference sequence). The CDR3 is made up of 14 amino acids. V lost 4 bases and J 0 bases, leaving 10 bases between the germline ends. CDR3 loop: CASSTNFPSYEQYF. CDR3 in DNA: TGTGCCAGTAGTACAAATTTTCCCTCCTACGAGCAGTACTTC.

This clone was observed a single time. The chain carries TRBV6-4 and TRBJ2-3, with D perhaps assigned TRBD1 or TRBD2 (6 bases each). From germline, CDR1 is MRHNA and CDR2 SNTAGT. Trimming took off 6 bases at V and 3 bases at J, with 16 bases between the two ends. There are 15 residues in the CDR3. CDR3 DNA sequence: TGTGCCAGCAGAGAGAGGGGGGCTGGGACAGATACGCAGTATTTT. Its protein is CASRERGAGTDTQYF.

V gene TRBV19 combines with J gene TRBJ1-3; D not resolved. Trimming took 3 bases from V and 0 from J, leaving 9 bases between them. Germline V CDR1 and CDR2: LNHDA, SQIVND (reference sequence). The CDR3 has 15 amino acids. The CDR3 sequence: CASSMRGRSGNTIYF. The DNA of the CDR3 is TGTGCCAGTAGTATGAGAGGGCGCTCTGGAAACACCATATATTTT.

This clone was observed many times. This chain joins TRBV30 and TRBJ2-5, with TRBD1 identical over 7 bases. The germline V gene encodes CDR1 GTSNPN and CDR2 SVGIG (reference sequence). The CDR3 contains 14 residues. Germline trimming cut 3 bases from V and 2 bases from J; bases unmatched to any gene: 6. As DNA, the CDR3 is TGTGCCTGGAGACAGGGGACCGAACAAGAGACCCAGTACTTC. Its protein product is CAWRQGTEQETQYF.

The gene calls are TRBV7-3 and TRBJ2-2, with TRBD2 matching 7 bases. The CDR3 is made up of 15 amino acids. Germline assignment: CDR1 SGHTA and CDR2 FQGTGA. Trimming removed 5 bases from V and 4 bases from J; junction bases left unmatched: 7. The DNA of the CDR3 is TGTGCCAGCAGCCCCGGACTAGGCTCCACCGGGGAGCTGTTTTTT. Its translation: CASSPGLGSTGELFF. The full variable domain, completed using reference TRBV7-3 and TRBJ2-2, is GAGVSQTPSNKVTEKGKYVELRCDPISGHTALYWYRQSLGQGPEFLIYFQGTGAADDSGLPNDRFFAVRPEGSVSTLKIQRTERGDSAVYLCASSPGLGSTGELFFGEGSRLTVL.